This T cell receptor beta chain was identified in a study of cytomegalovirus exposure and HLA in healthy donors. Notes on the study in general: Rarity characterized most TCR sequences, yet some public TCRs appeared in many donors. Later on, an analysis found that several of the most significant clusters appeared to be linked to common viral pathogens, which included parvovirus B19. Presence/absence analyses supposed approximately even sequencing depth among donors. The authors listed 164 TCR beta chains as cytomegalovirus-associated.

CDR3 length: 14 residues. From germline, CDR1 is SEHNR and CDR2 FQNEAQ (reference sequence). Note on this clone: Its target is not known. A read error may account for a junction end that differs from germline.

Researchers ran the PCR with 60 Vbeta and 13 Jbeta primers. Here immunoSEQ multiplex PCR was the method, and the copy in TCRdb shows in-frame clones only, minus some. The profile covers 120,000 to 150,000 clones, with 65% to 80% appearing a single time and approximately 1.6% taken by the ten largest. The clonotype originates from a woman between 40 and 50 years old in good health and CMV-seronegative. The V call is TRBV7-9, the J call TRBJ2-7, with a weak D call TRBD1 (6 bases). Sequences were obtained from PBMCs. The CDR3 coding sequence is TGTTCCAGCAGCCCACAGGGCATCTCCTACGAGCAGTACTTC. Translated, it gives CSSSPQGISYEQYF.